This TCR beta chain was sequenced in a study of cytomegalovirus exposure and HLA in healthy donors. Study-wide results and limits: Using the classifier, cytomegalovirus status was reportedly diagnosed with high specificity and sensitivity. Later analysis identified a missense DCLRE1C variant that was linked to TCR beta V- and J-gene trimming. Some V segments, TRBV6-2 and TRBV6-3 among them, were indistinguishable and were therefore excluded.

This CDR3 region has 15 residues. Germline CDR1 reads SGHKS; CDR2 reads YYEKEE (reference sequence). Trimming stripped 4 bases from V and 4 bases from J, with 17 bases between. PCR amplification relied on 60 Vbeta primers (plus 13 Jbeta primers). TCRdb keeps only in-frame clones here, not all; method: immunoSEQ multiplex PCR. The repertoire includes tens of thousands of clones, about three quarters of them detected once, and roughly a tenth sits in the top ten. This clone was picked up many times. What it binds is unknown. This receptor was obtained from a man aged 25 to 40 in good health and CMV-seropositive. Sequenced: PBMCs. The V and J genes are TRBV5-5 and TRBJ1-2, with a tentative D call TRBD1 (5 bases). The CDR3 reads CASSGSFGASYGYTF. The CDR3 DNA is TGTGCCAGCAGCGGCTCGTTTGGGGCAAGCTATGGCTACACCTTC.